What follows are 24 T cell receptor beta chains derived from one specimen sequenced in a study of blood T cell repertoires in COVID-19. TCRdb keeps only in-frame clones here, not all; method: immunoSEQ multiplex PCR. The data show about 72,000 clones, with around 86% seen just once and roughly 8% held by the top ten. Sequenced input: peripheral blood. These receptors were collected from a man aged 25-45 years with acute or convalescent COVID-19.

The V and J genes are TRBV4-1 and TRBJ2-2, with a possible D match to TRBD1 (6 bases). V was cut by 4 bases and J by 6 bases, with 9 bases left in between. The germline V gene has CDR1 MGHRA and CDR2 YSYEKL. The CDR3 is 13 residues long. The CDR3 DNA reads TGCGCCAGCAGCCGAAACAGGGCCGGGGAGCTGTTTTTT. Its translation: CASSRNRAGELFF.

The chain has TRBV9 and TRBJ2-5; 12 positions agree with TRBD1. This CDR3 has 16 residues. Germline V CDR1 and CDR2: SGDLS, YYNGEE. Trimming cost V 3 bases and J 5 bases; bases outside gene matches: 8. As DNA, the CDR3 is TGTGCCAGCAGCGCCGGGACAGGGGGCGTTCGTGAGACCCAGTACTTC. Translated, it gives CASSAGTGGVRETQYF.

The chain has TRBV28 and TRBJ1-3; 7 nucleotides line up with TRBD1. V lost 3 bases and J lost 4; bases outside the gene matches: 6. CDR3 length equals 15 residues. Germline V gene sequence: CDR1 MDHEN, CDR2 SYDVKM. The CDR3 nucleotides read TGTGCCAGCAGTTTCGACAGGGTAGCCGGAAACACCATATATTTT. Protein: CASSFDRVAGNTIYF.

This clone has only one observation. V and J are TRBV11-2 and TRBJ1-1, with D hard to call. Trimming took off 0 bases at V and 11 bases at J, with 13 bases between the two ends. This CDR3 has 13 amino acids. Germline CDR1 and CDR2: SGHAT and FQNNGV. The CDR3 bases are TGTGCCAGCAGCTTAGATCGCGGCCAGCGGGCTTTCTTT. Translating it yields CASSLDRGQRAFF.

V usage is TRBV7-2 and J usage is TRBJ2-7, with TRBD1 matching 8 bases. The CDR3 is 15 residues long. V dropped 5 bases and J dropped 3; count of bases not matched to a gene: 9. Germline CDR1 SGHTA, CDR2 FQGNSA. CDR3 nucleotide sequence: TGTGCCAGCAGCCGGGGGACAGGCCTCGACTACGAGCAGTACTTC. This translates into CASSRGTGLDYEQYF.

V gene TRBV4-3 combines with J gene TRBJ1-2; TRBD1 matches at 7 bases. This CDR3 region has 15 residues. V shed 0 bases, J shed 4 bases, and the junction held 5 bases outside the gene matches. Looked up from germline, CDR1 is LGHNA and CDR2 is YSLEER. This chain's CDR3 is CASSQDSTGTYGYTF. In DNA, the CDR3 is TGCGCCAGCAGCCAAGATTCGACAGGGACCTATGGCTACACCTTC.

V is TRBV28 and J is TRBJ2-7; 9 bases match TRBD2. Trimming at V came to 10 bases and at J to 2 bases, leaving 9 bases not matched to a gene. Germline lookup yields CDR1 MDHEN and CDR2 SYDVKM. The CDR3 runs to 14 residues. Here the CDR3 DNA reads TGTGCCACCAGGTACCTAGCGGGACCCTACGAGCAGTACTTC. Its protein product is CATRYLAGPYEQYF.

The rearrangement uses TRBV19 and TRBJ1-5, with 9 bases identical to TRBD1. Germline values: CDR1 LNHDA, CDR2 SQIVND (reference sequence). The CDR3 length is 14 residues. The trim removed 6 bases at V and 1 base at J, leaving 1 base unmatched. The CDR3 loop is CASRGTGSNQPQHF. CDR3 DNA sequence: TGTGCCAGTAGGGGGACAGGGAGCAATCAGCCCCAGCATTTT.

The CDR3 DNA reads TGTGCCAGCAGTGGACATTATGGCTACACCTTC. Its protein product is CASSGHYGYTF. The gene calls are TRBV2 and TRBJ1-2; D remains unclear. The CDR3 consists of 11 residues. Trimming stripped 4 bases from V and 5 bases from J, with 5 bases between. Germline loops: CDR1 SNHLY, CDR2 FYNNEI.

The rearrangement links TRBV2 to TRBJ1-2; D perhaps matches TRBD1 (5 bases). The CDR3 sequence is 11 residues long. Per germline, CDR1 SNHLY and CDR2 FYNNEI. Trimming stripped 8 bases from V and 7 bases from J, with 11 bases between. CDR3 coding DNA: TGTGCCAGCGGGCAGGGCGGTGGCTACACCTTC. Translation gives CASGQGGGYTF.

The chain couples TRBV24-1 to TRBJ2-5; TRBD1 matches at 7 bases. The CDR3 runs to 11 residues. Germline V gives CDR1 KGHDR, CDR2 SFDVKD. The ends lost 12 bases at V and 1 base at J; junction bases unmatched: 1. The CDR3 region is CAAGGQETQYF. The CDR3 DNA reads as TGTGCCGCAGGGGGCCAAGAGACCCAGTACTTC.

There are a few counts of this clone. The chain links TRBV2 to TRBJ2-7; 10 bases map to TRBD1. V gave up 6 bases and J gave up 1 base; unmatched junction bases: 0. The germline gives CDR1 SNHLY, CDR2 FYNNEI. This CDR3 region has 13 residues. DNA for the CDR3: TGTGCCAGCAGGGGACAGGGGTCCTACGAGCAGTACTTC. This encodes CASRGQGSYEQYF.

This chain uses TRBV5-4 with TRBJ2-2; TRBD2 might be the D (6 bases). The CDR3 length is 16 residues. Trimming removed 4 bases at V and 1 base at J, with 14 bases between. Germline V gene lookup returns CDR1 SGHNT and CDR2 YYREEE (reference sequence). CDR3 nucleotide sequence: TGTGCCAGCAGCGGGGGGACTGCAAAGAACACCGGGGAGCTGTTTTTT. It specifies CASSGGTAKNTGELFF.

The CDR3 here is CASSLSGHFNQPQHF. DNA for the CDR3: TGTGCCAGCAGTTTATCGGGCCATTTCAATCAGCCCCAGCATTTT. The chain employs TRBV27 and TRBJ1-5, with D uncertain. The V end was cut by 0 bases, the J end by 3 bases, with 9 bases between. From germline, CDR1 is MNHEY and CDR2 SMNVEV (reference sequence). This CDR3 contains 15 residues.

The chain recombines TRBV7-9 with TRBJ2-7, with 11 bases aligning to TRBD1. Germline CDR1 SEHNR, CDR2 FQNEAQ (reference sequence). The V gene end was trimmed by 4 bases and the J gene end by 5 bases; junction bases not matched to a gene: 4. This CDR3 is 14 amino acids long. In DNA form, the CDR3 reads TGTGCCAGCAGCTACCGGGACAGGGGGGACGAGCAGTACTTC. Translating it yields CASSYRDRGDEQYF.

The V call is TRBV5-1, the J call TRBJ2-4; D perhaps matches TRBD2 (6 bases). The V end lost 3 bases, the J end lost 5 bases, and 12 bases lay between the germline ends. Germline V lookup: CDR1 SGHRS, CDR2 YFSETQ. The CDR3 covers 14 residues. The chain's CDR3 is CASSSGTLENIQYF. The DNA for the CDR3 is TGCGCCAGCAGCTCCGGGACTCTCGAAAACATTCAGTACTTC. Based on the CDR3 plus reference TRBV5-1 and TRBJ2-4, the full variable domain is KAGVTQTPRYLIKTRGQQVTLSCSPISGHRSVSWYQQTPGQGLQFLFEYFSETQRNKGNFPGRFSGRQFSNSRSEMNVSTLELGDSALYLCASSSGTLENIQYFGAGTRLSVL.

This chain links TRBV30 with TRBJ2-4, with TRBD2 identical over 8 bases. The CDR3 has 13 residues. V shed 3 bases and J 11 bases; nucleotides not matched to a gene: 9. Germline CDR1 and CDR2: GTSNPN and SVGIG (reference sequence). The CDR3 DNA reads as TGTGCCTGGAGGAGGGGCCGGGGGGGACTTCAGTACTTC. This codes for CAWRRGRGGLQYF.

This sequence joins TRBV5-8 and TRBJ1-5, with TRBD1 as a possible D gene (5 bases). Germline V lookup: CDR1 SGHTS, CDR2 YDEGEE. This CDR3 is built from 16 residues. V lost 0 bases to trimming and J lost 2 bases, with 12 bases between them. In DNA, the CDR3 is TGTGCCAGCAGCTTGGTCAGGGTTCAGGGCAATCAGCCCCAGCATTTT. Translated, it gives CASSLVRVQGNQPQHF.

This clone was counted a single time. CDR3 protein: CASGRDTQYF. The CDR3 DNA follows: TGTGCCAGCGGTAGAGATACGCAGTATTTT. This chain connects TRBV28 to TRBJ2-3; D unclear. Trimming removed 8 bases at V and 5 bases at J, with 5 bases between. The CDR3 length is 10 residues. The germline gives CDR1 MDHEN, CDR2 SYDVKM.

The rearrangement joins TRBV18 to TRBJ2-7; the D gene is possibly TRBD1 (6 bases). The germline V gene has CDR1 KGHSH and CDR2 LQKENI. Trimming cost V 6 bases and J 2 bases, with 14 bases left between them. The CDR3 has 14 residues. CDR3 coding DNA: TGTGCCAGCTCCCCAGGGACACTAACCTACGAGCAGTACTTC. It encodes CASSPGTLTYEQYF. The full variable domain, with the rest looked up from reference TRBV18 and TRBJ2-7, is NAGVMQNPRHLVRRRGQEARLRCSPMKGHSHVYWYRQLPEEGLKFMVYLQKENIIDESGMPKERFSAEFPKEGPSILRIQQVVRGDSAAYFCASSPGTLTYEQYFGPGTRLTVT.

This rearrangement joins TRBV6-5 to TRBJ2-1; 11 bases are a match to TRBD2. V was pared by 4 bases and J by 2 bases, with 1 base of the junction left unmatched. Per the germline V gene, CDR1 is MNHEY and CDR2 is SVGAGI. The CDR3 has 15 amino acids. This CDR3 reads CASSLLAGAYNEQFF. Here the CDR3 DNA reads TGTGCCAGCAGTTTACTAGCGGGGGCCTACAATGAGCAGTTCTTC.

The chain combines TRBV5-6 with TRBJ2-5; 10 bases map to TRBD2. CDR1 is SGHDT, CDR2 YYEEEE, per germline. V shed 3 bases and J 2 bases; nucleotides not matched to a gene: 13. The CDR3 covers 18 residues. Here the CDR3 DNA reads TGTGCCAGCAGCTCTGGTTGGGCTAGCGGGAGACCACAAGAGACCCAGTACTTC. Translation: CASSSGWASGRPQETQYF.

This chain links TRBV18 with TRBJ2-2; 8 bases match TRBD1. V shed 3 bases, J shed 3 bases, and the junction held 3 bases outside the gene matches. The V gene's germline CDR1 is KGHSH and CDR2 LQKENI. The CDR3 covers 15 residues. This CDR3 is CASSPDRVDTGELFF. CDR3 DNA sequence: TGTGCCAGCTCACCGGACAGGGTAGACACCGGGGAGCTGTTTTTT.

The chain links TRBV7-8 to TRBJ2-5; possibly TRBD2 for D (6 bases). The germline V and J ends were trimmed by 5 bases and 2 bases, with 18 bases remaining between them. Germline assignment: CDR1 SGHVS and CDR2 FQNEAQ. The length of the CDR3 is 16 residues. CDR3 residues: CASSPLPLSGQETQYF. As DNA, the CDR3 is TGTGCCAGCAGCCCTCTACCCCTTAGCGGACAAGAGACCCAGTACTTC.